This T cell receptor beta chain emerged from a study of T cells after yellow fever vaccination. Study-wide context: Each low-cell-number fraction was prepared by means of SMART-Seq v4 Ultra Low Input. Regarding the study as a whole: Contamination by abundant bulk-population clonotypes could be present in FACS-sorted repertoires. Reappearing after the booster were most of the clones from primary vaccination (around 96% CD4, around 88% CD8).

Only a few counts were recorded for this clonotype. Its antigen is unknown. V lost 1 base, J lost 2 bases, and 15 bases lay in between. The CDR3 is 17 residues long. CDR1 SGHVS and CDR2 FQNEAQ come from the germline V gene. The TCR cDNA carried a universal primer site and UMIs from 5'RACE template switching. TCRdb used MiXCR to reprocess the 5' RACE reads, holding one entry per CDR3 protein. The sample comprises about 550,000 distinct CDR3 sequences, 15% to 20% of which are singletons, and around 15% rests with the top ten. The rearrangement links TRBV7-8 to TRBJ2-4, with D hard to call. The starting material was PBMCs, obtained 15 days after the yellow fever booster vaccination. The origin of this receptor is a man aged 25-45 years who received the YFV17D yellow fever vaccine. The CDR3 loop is CASSLGAVIRPKNIQYF. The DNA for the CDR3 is TGTGCCAGCAGCTTAGGGGCAGTAATCCGGCCCAAAAACATTCAGTACTTC.